This record looks at one T cell receptor beta chain sequence and its context. No antigen is known for it. Different DNA sequences within this sample yield the same CDR3. Germline trimming cut 1 base from V and 0 bases from J; bases unmatched to any gene: 2. From germline, CDR1 is GTSNPN and CDR2 SVGIG (reference sequence). The CDR3 runs 14 residues. PCR used 60 Vbeta primers and 13 Jbeta primers. Assay: immunoSEQ multiplex PCR; the TCRdb copy retains only in-frame clones and omits some. The repertoire holds around 180,000 clones, with 79% as singletons. These data come from a study of cytomegalovirus exposure and HLA in healthy donors. Whole-study results and caveats: There were under 200 TCR beta chains listed as cytomegalovirus-associated.

The source material was PBMCs. The gene calls are TRBV30 and TRBJ1-1, with 7 bases that match TRBD1. The sequence was obtained from a woman aged 40-49 years in good health and CMV-seronegative. CDR3 sequence: CAWSAGQLNTEAFF. The CDR3 bases are TGTGCCTGGAGTGCGGGACAGTTGAACACTGAAGCTTTCTTT.